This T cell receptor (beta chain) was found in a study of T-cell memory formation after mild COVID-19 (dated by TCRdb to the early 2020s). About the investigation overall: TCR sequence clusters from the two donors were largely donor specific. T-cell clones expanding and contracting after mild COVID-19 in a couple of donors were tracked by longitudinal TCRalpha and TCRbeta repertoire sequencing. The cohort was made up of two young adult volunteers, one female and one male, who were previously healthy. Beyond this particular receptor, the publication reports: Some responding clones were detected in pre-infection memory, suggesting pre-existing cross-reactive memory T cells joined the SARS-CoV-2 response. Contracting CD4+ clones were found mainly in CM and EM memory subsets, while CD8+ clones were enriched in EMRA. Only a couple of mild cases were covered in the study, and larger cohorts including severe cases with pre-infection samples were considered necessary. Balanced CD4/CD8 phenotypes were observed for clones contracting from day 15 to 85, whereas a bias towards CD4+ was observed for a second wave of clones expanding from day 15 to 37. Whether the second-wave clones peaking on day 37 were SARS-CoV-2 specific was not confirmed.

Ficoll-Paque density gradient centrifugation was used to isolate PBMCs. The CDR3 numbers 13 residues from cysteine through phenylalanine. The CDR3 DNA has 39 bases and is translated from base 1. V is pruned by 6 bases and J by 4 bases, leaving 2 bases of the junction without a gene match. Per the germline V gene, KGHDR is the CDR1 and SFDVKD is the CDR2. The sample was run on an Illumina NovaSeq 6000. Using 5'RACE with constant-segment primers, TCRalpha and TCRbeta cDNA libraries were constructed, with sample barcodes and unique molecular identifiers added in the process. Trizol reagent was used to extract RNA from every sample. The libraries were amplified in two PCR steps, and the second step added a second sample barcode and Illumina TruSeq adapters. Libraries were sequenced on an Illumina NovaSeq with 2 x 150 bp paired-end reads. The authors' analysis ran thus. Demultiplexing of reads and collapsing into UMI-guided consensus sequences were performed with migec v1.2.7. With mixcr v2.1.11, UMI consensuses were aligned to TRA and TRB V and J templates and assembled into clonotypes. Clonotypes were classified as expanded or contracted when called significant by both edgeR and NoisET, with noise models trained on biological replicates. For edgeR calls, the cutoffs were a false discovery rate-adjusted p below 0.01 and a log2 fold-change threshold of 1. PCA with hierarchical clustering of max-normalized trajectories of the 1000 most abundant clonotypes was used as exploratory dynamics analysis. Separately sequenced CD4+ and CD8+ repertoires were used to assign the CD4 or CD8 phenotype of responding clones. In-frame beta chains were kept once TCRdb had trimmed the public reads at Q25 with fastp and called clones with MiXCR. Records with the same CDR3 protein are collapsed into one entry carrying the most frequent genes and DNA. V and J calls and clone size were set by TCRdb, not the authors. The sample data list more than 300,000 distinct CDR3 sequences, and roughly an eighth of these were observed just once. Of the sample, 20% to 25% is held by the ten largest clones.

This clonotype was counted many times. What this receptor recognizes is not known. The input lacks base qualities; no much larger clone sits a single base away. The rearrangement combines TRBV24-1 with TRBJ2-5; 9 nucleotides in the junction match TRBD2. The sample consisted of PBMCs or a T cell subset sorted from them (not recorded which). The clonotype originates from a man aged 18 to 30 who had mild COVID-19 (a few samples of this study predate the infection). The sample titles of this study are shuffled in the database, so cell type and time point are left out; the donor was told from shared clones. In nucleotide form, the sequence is TGTGCCACCAGTCCTAGCGGGGTAGAGACCCAGTACTTC. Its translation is CATSPSGVETQYF.